The entry below describes one T cell receptor beta chain. This specimen belongs to a study of blood T cell repertoires in COVID-19. Study-wide context: Material from acute and convalescent COVID-19 was sourced from the United States, Italy and Spain. The cDNA or gDNA used as material had been derived from T cells, B-cell-depleted T cells, or PBMCs.

Repertoires were generated with immunoSEQ multiplex PCR, while TCRdb's copy carries only in-frame clones and drops some. The table has 200,000 or so clones, roughly 92% seen once; the top ten hold 0.82%. Germline CDR1 and CDR2: LGHNA and YSLEER. The length of the CDR3 is 13 residues. V was shortened by 2 bases and J by 1 base, with 5 bases between the two germline ends. Recruited during active infection, patients (from Seattle) were subsequently followed longitudinally. The sequence came from a man aged 55 to 70 with COVID-19, enrolled during active disease. The genes are TRBV4-3 and TRBJ1-1; D is unclear. The source material was peripheral blood. This chain's CDR3 is CASSQRGNTEAFF. The CDR3 nucleotides are TGCGCCAGCAGCCAACGGGGGAACACTGAAGCTTTCTTT.